The 13 T cell receptor beta chains below were found in one sample sequenced in a study of cytomegalovirus exposure and HLA in healthy donors. PCR amplification relied on 60 Vbeta primers (plus 13 Jbeta primers). Profiled with immunoSEQ multiplex PCR; TCRdb holds only in-frame clones, not every one. This table has 150,000 to 200,000 clones, approximately 80% appearing once. Sequenced material: PBMCs. Every receptor here comes from a man younger than 30 in good health and CMV-seropositive.

This clone was counted a single time. CDR3 sequence: CSALPAGEQYF. In DNA form, the CDR3 reads TGCAGTGCTCTCCCGGCGGGCGAGCAGTACTTC. The chain recombines TRBV20-1 with TRBJ2-7; a possible D gene is TRBD2 (5 bases). CDR1 is DFQATT and CDR2 is SNEGSKA in the germline V gene (reference sequence). This CDR3 contains 11 residues. V shed 5 bases and J shed 6 bases, with 11 bases lying between them.

V is TRBV11-2 and J is TRBJ1-1; 8 bases are shared with TRBD1. V gave up 1 base and J gave up 4 bases; unmatched junction bases: 2. Germline assignment: CDR1 SGHAT and CDR2 FQNNGV. This CDR3 comprises 14 residues. The DNA of the CDR3 is TGTGCCAGCAGCTTAGCAGGGGGCGGCACTGAAGCTTTCTTT. It specifies CASSLAGGGTEAFF.

This clone was recorded a few times. This chain connects TRBV5-6 to TRBJ1-1; D is uncertain. V was shortened by 4 bases and J by 0 bases, with 16 bases between the two germline ends. The CDR3 runs to 16 residues. Germline CDR1 reads SGHDT; CDR2 reads YYEEEE. The CDR3 region is CASSDNRPSLNTEAFF. CDR3 sequence (DNA): TGTGCCAGCAGCGACAATCGCCCCTCATTGAACACTGAAGCTTTCTTT.

The chain carries TRBV11-3 and TRBJ2-5; 10 bases are a match to TRBD2. J lost 4 bases, V lost 2 bases, and 7 bases had no gene match. The CDR3 has 16 residues. Looked up from germline, CDR1 is SGHNT and CDR2 is YENEEA. This CDR3 is CASSLRASGSTETQYF. CDR3 nucleotide sequence: TGTGCCAGCAGCTTAAGGGCTAGCGGGAGTACAGAGACCCAGTACTTC.

The table lists this clone with a few counts. V and J are TRBV5-5 and TRBJ2-3; 7 bases line up with TRBD2. The junction had 3 bases not matched to a gene; V was cut back by 2 bases and J by 0 bases. The germline CDR1 and CDR2 sequences are SGHKS and YYEKEE (reference sequence). The CDR3 is 15 residues long. The CDR3 DNA is TGTGCCAGCAGCTTAGGACTAGTGAGCACAGATACGCAGTATTTT. This gives the protein CASSLGLVSTDTQYF.

The chain employs TRBV30 and TRBJ1-1; D unclear. The germline gives CDR1 GTSNPN, CDR2 SVGIG (reference sequence). This CDR3 has 14 residues. V gave up 2 bases and J gave up 0 bases, with 10 bases separating them. The CDR3 nucleotides are TGTGCCTGGAGTCGTGAGGTCATGAACACTGAAGCTTTCTTT. It specifies CAWSREVMNTEAFF.

The chain joins TRBV7-3 to TRBJ1-1; D call uncertain. The germline V gene has CDR1 SGHTA and CDR2 FQGTGA. V lost 4 bases, J lost 4 bases, and 7 bases lay in between. The CDR3 runs 12 residues. The CDR3, as DNA: TGTGCCAGCAGCTCCCCCGGCACTGAAGCTTTCTTT. It translates to CASSSPGTEAFF.

The rearrangement links TRBV4-3 to TRBJ2-6, with D maybe TRBD1 (6 bases). Trimming took 1 base from V and 2 from J, leaving 9 bases between them. The CDR3 loop spans 16 amino acids. Per germline, CDR1 LGHNA and CDR2 YSLEER. CDR3 protein: CASSQGSGAGANVLTF. CDR3 in DNA: TGCGCCAGCAGCCAAGGTTCAGGGGCTGGGGCCAACGTCCTGACTTTC.

The chain links TRBV11-2 to TRBJ2-1; D not resolved. The CDR3 runs 13 residues. Germline values: CDR1 SGHAT, CDR2 FQNNGV. V was trimmed by 4 bases and J by 8 bases, leaving 12 bases between them. The CDR3 DNA follows: TGTGCCAGCAGCTCCCCGGTGTTGTATGAGCAGTTCTTC. Its protein is CASSSPVLYEQFF.

The chain joins TRBV10-1 to TRBJ2-7; TRBD2 aligns across 9 bases. The V gene end was trimmed by 4 bases and the J gene end by 6 bases; junction bases not matched to a gene: 4. The CDR3 runs to 13 residues. CDR1 WNHNN and CDR2 SYGVQD come from the germline V gene (reference sequence). This CDR3 reads CASSGGTSREQYF. The CDR3 DNA follows: TGCGCCAGCAGTGGCGGGACTAGCCGCGAGCAGTACTTC.

The chain uses TRBV7-2 and TRBJ1-2, with 10 nucleotides matching TRBD1. After removal of 2 bases from V and 13 bases from J, the junction contained 4 bases not matched to a gene. CDR3 length equals 12 residues. Germline assignment: CDR1 SGHTA and CDR2 FQGNSA. The CDR3: CASSLRTGGPTF. The CDR3 DNA is TGTGCCAGCAGCTTAAGGACAGGGGGTCCCACCTTC.

This clone was counted a single time. The chain joins TRBV5-4 to TRBJ1-2, with TRBD1 matching 9 bases. The CDR3 extends over 15 amino acids. The junction had 7 bases not matched to a gene; V was cut back by 0 bases and J by 7 bases. Germline CDR1 reads SGHNT; CDR2 reads YYREEE (reference sequence). CDR3 nucleotide sequence: TGTGCCAGCAGCTTGGGGGCTACAGGGGGCCTTGGCTACACCTTC. It specifies CASSLGATGGLGYTF.

There are a few counts of this clone. This sequence joins TRBV19 and TRBJ2-7; TRBD1 matches at 8 bases. CDR3 length: 14 residues. V shed 5 bases, J shed 3 bases, and the junction held 6 bases outside the gene matches. Looked up from germline, CDR1 is LNHDA and CDR2 is SQIVND (reference sequence). The CDR3 nucleotides read TGTGCCAGTAGTTTCGGGACAGGCGGCTACGAGCAGTACTTC. It codes for CASSFGTGGYEQYF.